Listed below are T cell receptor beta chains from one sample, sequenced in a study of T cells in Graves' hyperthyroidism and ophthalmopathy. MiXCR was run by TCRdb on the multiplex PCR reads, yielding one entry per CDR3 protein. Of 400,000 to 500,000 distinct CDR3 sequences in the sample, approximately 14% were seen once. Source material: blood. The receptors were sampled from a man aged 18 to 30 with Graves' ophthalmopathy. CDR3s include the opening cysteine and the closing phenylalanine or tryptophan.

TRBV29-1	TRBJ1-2	CSVVEGSDGYTF
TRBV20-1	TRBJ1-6	CSARDHSPSSYNSPLHF
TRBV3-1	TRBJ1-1	CASSQGGYSNTEAFF
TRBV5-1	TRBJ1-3	CASSNRDGSGNTIYF
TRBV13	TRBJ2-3	CASSASGMDTQYF
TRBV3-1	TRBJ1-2	CASSQRGQGGYTF
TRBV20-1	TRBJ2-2	CSARDGGADTGELFF
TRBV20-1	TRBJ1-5	CSARAGYGNQPQHF
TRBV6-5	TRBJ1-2	CASSYSPGTADYGYTF
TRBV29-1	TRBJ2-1	CSVRGQGYNEQFF
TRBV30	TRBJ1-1	CAWSVGVRVREAFF
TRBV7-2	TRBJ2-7	CAGRPGTGTPEQYF
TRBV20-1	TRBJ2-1	CSARVSGLRGGRDEQFF
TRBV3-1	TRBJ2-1	CASSQESEQFF
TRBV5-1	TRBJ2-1	CASTRDQRSSYNEQFF
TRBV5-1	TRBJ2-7	CASSQTEYEQYF
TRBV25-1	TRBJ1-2	CASSLPGQGDHGYTF
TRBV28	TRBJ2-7	CASSGPSYEQYF
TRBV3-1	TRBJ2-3	CASSQNTGGTDTQYF
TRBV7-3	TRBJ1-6	CASSSSPRGYNSPLHF
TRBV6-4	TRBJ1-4	CASSEIRGGSGEKLFF
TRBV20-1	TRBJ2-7	CSARDYAEQYF
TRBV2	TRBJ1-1	CASSEEQDTEAFF
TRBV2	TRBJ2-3	CASTGLAVPSTDTQYF
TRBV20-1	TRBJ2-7	CSVLGTTKTYEQYF
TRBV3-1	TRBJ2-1	CASSSAGHGYGNEQFF
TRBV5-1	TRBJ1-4	CASTLPPDEKLFF
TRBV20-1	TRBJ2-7	CSAPFAGVLEQYF
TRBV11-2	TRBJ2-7	CASSPELGSYEQYF
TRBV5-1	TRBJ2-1	CASSLVQGRHNEQFF
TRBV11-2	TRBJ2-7	CASSRGLEQYF
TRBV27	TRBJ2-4	CAPAGFEAKNIQYF
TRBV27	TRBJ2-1	CASSYLGTGVYNEQFF
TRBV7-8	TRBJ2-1	CASSLVRGSGSYNEQFF
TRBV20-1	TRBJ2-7	CSASYTSSYEQYF
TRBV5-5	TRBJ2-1	CASSLVSSGSITEQFF
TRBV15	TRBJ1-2	CATSRDRTGTNNTF
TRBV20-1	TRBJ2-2	CSARWYSANTGELFF
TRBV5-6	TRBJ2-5	CASSSPTGSYGNRETQYF
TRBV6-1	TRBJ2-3	CASSAAGTGYTDTQYF
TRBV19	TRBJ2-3	CATEADTQYF
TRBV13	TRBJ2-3	CASSSPHGGLPAQYF
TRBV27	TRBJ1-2	CASSSGPGGYTF
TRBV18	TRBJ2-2	CASSPGLDGELLF
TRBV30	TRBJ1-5	CAWSGGRGQPQHF
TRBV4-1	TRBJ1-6	CASSQDYPSRSPLHF
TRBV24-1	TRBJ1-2	CATSDDRGRYGYTF
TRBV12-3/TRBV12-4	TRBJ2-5	CASSLAVRVGGETQYF